The next 17 T cell receptor beta chains were all read from a single sample in a study of blood T cell repertoires in COVID-19. The method was immunoSEQ multiplex PCR; TCRdb's version includes in-frame clones alone and lacks a portion of them. The sample records around 95,000 clones, roughly 90% being singletons. Source material: peripheral blood. Receptor source: a man younger than 40 in a cohort sampled during active COVID-19.

This clone was counted between two and nine times. The CDR3 nucleotides read TGTGCCAGCAACGGCGGGGGGAACACCGGGGAGCTGTTTTTT. Amino acid sequence: CASNGGGNTGELFF. The chain joins TRBV11-2 to TRBJ2-2; 7 positions agree with TRBD2. The CDR3 extends over 14 amino acids. J lost 1 base, V lost 7 bases, and 3 bases had no gene match. In germline, CDR1 is SGHAT, CDR2 FQNNGV.

V and J are TRBV19 and TRBJ2-2; 8 bases are a match to TRBD1. V lost 5 bases and J lost 6; bases outside the gene matches: 11. The CDR3 has 16 amino acids. In germline, CDR1 is LNHDA, CDR2 SQIVND (reference sequence). CDR3 sequence reads: CASSPLPDRGAGELFF. Written as DNA, the CDR3 is TGTGCCAGTAGTCCCCTTCCTGACAGGGGCGCCGGGGAGCTGTTTTTT.

The chain couples TRBV5-4 to TRBJ1-1, with D tentatively TRBD1 (5 bases). CDR3 length equals 13 residues. V was cut by 4 bases and J by 1 base, with 8 bases left in between. The V gene's germline CDR1 is SGHNT and CDR2 YYREEE (reference sequence). CDR3 sequence: CASSKDRNTEAFF. The CDR3, as DNA: TGTGCCAGCAGCAAAGACAGGAACACTGAAGCTTTCTTT.

This sequence joins TRBV5-4 and TRBJ1-1; D ambiguous. Germline CDR1 is SGHNT and CDR2 is YYREEE (reference sequence). V was trimmed by 2 bases and J by 3 bases, leaving 8 bases between them. This CDR3 spans 13 amino acids. The CDR3 is CASSFSEDTEAFF. The CDR3 coding sequence is TGTGCCAGCAGCTTTTCAGAGGACACTGAAGCTTTCTTT.

The chain recombines TRBV3-1 (or the pseudogene TRBV3-2) with TRBJ1-1; no definite D call. The CDR3 length is 14 residues. Germline V gene lookup returns CDR1 LGHDT and CDR2 YNNKEL (reference sequence). Between the trimmed V and J ends, which lost 4 bases and 4 bases, there was a span of 13 bases. The CDR3 here is CASSPGPRGTEAFF. The DNA for the CDR3 is TGTGCCAGCAGCCCCGGGCCTCGGGGCACTGAAGCTTTCTTT.

This clone has only one observation. The CDR3 sequence: CASSWGQGSSYEQYF. The CDR3 nucleotides are TGCGCCAGCAGCTGGGGACAGGGGAGCTCCTACGAGCAGTACTTC. The rearrangement links TRBV5-1 to TRBJ2-7, with 10 nucleotides matching TRBD1. Germline V gene data show CDR1 as SGHRS and CDR2 as YFSETQ. With 3 bases clipped from V and 0 bases from J, the junction kept 3 bases outside the gene matches. The CDR3 has 15 amino acids.

V is TRBV27 and J is TRBJ2-7; 8 bases line up with TRBD1. Germline CDR1 reads MNHEY; CDR2 reads SMNVEV (reference sequence). The CDR3 contains 14 residues. The trim removed 2 bases at V and 5 bases at J, leaving 5 bases unmatched. The CDR3 coding sequence is TGTGCCAGCAGTTTAGCAGGGGGCTTGGACGAGCAGTACTTC. Residues: CASSLAGGLDEQYF.

The V call is TRBV7-9, the J call TRBJ1-2; D gene ambiguous. V lost 4 bases, J lost 4 bases, and 16 bases lay in between. The CDR3 has 15 residues. Looked up from germline, CDR1 is SEHNR and CDR2 is FQNEAQ (reference sequence). CDR3 DNA: TGTGCCAGCAGCTCGGCAGGTTTAATAGGCTATGGCTACACCTTC. Translated: CASSSAGLIGYGYTF.

This clone has a handful of counts. This chain links TRBV7-2 with TRBJ1-2; a weak D match, TRBD1 (5 bases). The V and J ends lost 0 bases and 7 bases respectively, with 18 bases between them. This CDR3 has 16 residues. CDR1 is SGHTA and CDR2 is FQGNSA in the germline V gene. The CDR3 sequence: CASSLAPLGREGGYTF. CDR3 DNA sequence: TGTGCCAGCAGCTTAGCGCCCCTGGGCAGGGAGGGTGGCTACACCTTC.

The chain carries TRBV9 and TRBJ2-1; TRBD1 might be the D (7 bases). The CDR3 runs to 17 residues. V lost 0 bases and J lost 1, with 14 bases in between. CDR1 SGDLS and CDR2 YYNGEE come from the germline V gene. The CDR3, as DNA: TGTGCCAGCAGCGTAGATCTGCAGGGGGGTTCCTACAATGAGCAGTTCTTC. Its translation is CASSVDLQGGSYNEQFF.

The chain couples TRBV11-3 to TRBJ2-3; weak D call: TRBD2 (6 bases). V lost 3 bases and J lost 1, with 8 bases in between. The V gene's germline CDR1 is SGHNT and CDR2 YENEEA. This CDR3 is 14 amino acids long. CDR3 amino acids: CASSFGGGTDTQYF. DNA for the CDR3: TGTGCCAGCAGCTTCGGGGGTGGCACAGATACGCAGTATTTT.

In DNA form, the CDR3 reads TGCGCCAGCAGCCCTTTTGAGGTATTCTACAATGAGCAGTTCTTC. This translates into CASSPFEVFYNEQFF. The chain links TRBV4-1 to TRBJ2-1; D is ambiguous. The CDR3 contains 15 residues. V dropped 4 bases and J dropped 3 bases, with 13 bases sitting between them. CDR1 is MGHRA and CDR2 is YSYEKL in the germline V gene.

CDR3 in DNA: TGTGCCAGCAGTCTGGGAAGGCAGGGAACTAATGAAAAACTGTTTTTT. Its protein product is CASSLGRQGTNEKLFF. The J gene is TRBJ1-4, the V gene TRBV5-4; tentatively, D is TRBD1 (5 bases). V gave up 5 bases and J gave up 1 base, with 15 bases separating them. The CDR3 is 16 residues long. Germline lookup yields CDR1 SGHNT and CDR2 YYREEE (reference sequence).

The V gene is TRBV4-1, the J gene TRBJ2-3; D is unclear. The CDR3 is 14 amino acids. Trimming pared 1 base from V and 4 bases from J, leaving 9 bases between. Looked up from germline, CDR1 is MGHRA and CDR2 is YSYEKL. The CDR3 bases are TGCGCCAGCAGCCAAGTAATAGTCTCAGATACGCAGTATTTT. It encodes CASSQVIVSDTQYF.

This chain links TRBV29-1 with TRBJ1-1; D not resolved. Germline CDR1 is SQVTM and CDR2 is ANQGSEA. The CDR3 is 11 amino acids. With 6 bases removed from V and 2 bases from J, the gap between germline ends came to 7 bases. The CDR3 reads CSVERNTEAFF. The CDR3, as DNA: TGCAGCGTCGAGAGAAACACTGAAGCTTTCTTT.

The chain uses TRBV19 and TRBJ1-1; 7 bases match TRBD1. Germline V gene data show CDR1 as LNHDA and CDR2 as SQIVND (reference sequence). V lost 3 bases and J lost 1; bases outside the gene matches: 2. The CDR3 sequence is 14 residues long. In nucleotides, the CDR3 is TGTGCCAGTAGTATCAGGGGGACGAACACTGAAGCTTTCTTT. Protein product: CASSIRGTNTEAFF.

The V call is TRBV7-3, the J call TRBJ2-2; D is possibly TRBD2 (5 bases). V was clipped by 4 bases and J by 8 bases, with 8 bases between them. The CDR3 extends over 12 amino acids. Germline V gene lookup returns CDR1 SGHTA and CDR2 FQGTGA. CDR3: CASSSPGGELFF. In DNA, the CDR3 is TGTGCCAGCAGCTCCCCGGGGGGGGAGCTGTTTTTT.